This TCR beta chain originates from a study of human T cells and chemical hapten exposure. Regarding the study as a whole: There was alopecia in the donors, so their immune response may differ from that of healthy people.

Trimming cost V 4 bases and J 5 bases; bases outside gene matches: 3. The CDR3 length is 15 residues. In germline, CDR1 is SGHRS, CDR2 YFSETQ. TCRdb re-called the RACE reads with MiXCR, one entry per CDR3 protein. The sample has some 38,000 distinct CDR3 sequences; 5.5% to 7.5% are singletons. A remark on this clonotype: Its antigen is still unknown.

Stated time point: patch test 1, 2 weeks after DPC sensitization. The treatment: therapeutic diphenylcyclopropenone sensitization with weekly scalp DPC. The total RNA was obtained from whole blood that was not fractionated. The sample consisted of whole blood, taken in connection with sensitization to the hapten diphenylcyclopropenone (DPC). The receptor was isolated from a woman in her twenties or thirties with alopecia areata. Some clones in this sample may be carry-over from other donors' samples. The chain links TRBV5-1 to TRBJ2-3; 14 nucleotides line up with TRBD2. CDR3 in amino acids: CASSGGTSGGDTQYF. The CDR3 DNA reads TGCGCCAGCAGCGGGGGGACTAGCGGGGGAGATACGCAGTATTTT.